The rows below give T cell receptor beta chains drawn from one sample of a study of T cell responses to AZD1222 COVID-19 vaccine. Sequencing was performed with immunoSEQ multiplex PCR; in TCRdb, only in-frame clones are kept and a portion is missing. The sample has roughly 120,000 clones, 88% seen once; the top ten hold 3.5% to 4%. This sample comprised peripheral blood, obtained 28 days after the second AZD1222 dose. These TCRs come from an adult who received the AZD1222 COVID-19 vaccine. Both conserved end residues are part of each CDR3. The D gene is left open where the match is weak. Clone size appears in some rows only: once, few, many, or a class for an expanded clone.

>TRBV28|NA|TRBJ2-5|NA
TGTGCCAGCAGTTTAGGCGGTTCTCTGGGGACCCAGTACTTC
CASSLGGSLGTQYF
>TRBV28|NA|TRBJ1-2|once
TGTGCCAGCAGTTTTCAGGGCCACGGCTACACCTTC
CASSFQGHGYTF
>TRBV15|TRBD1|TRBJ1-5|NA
TGTGCCACCAGCAGAGACCAACAGGGGGGACAGCCCCAGCATTTT
CATSRDQQGGQPQHF
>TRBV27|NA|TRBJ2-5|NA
TGTGCCAGCAGTTTATCAGGGACAAAAGAGACCCAGTACTTC
CASSLSGTKETQYF
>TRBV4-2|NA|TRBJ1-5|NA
TGTGCCAGCAGCCAAGATAGGGGATTTCAGCCCCAGCATTTT
CASSQDRGFQPQHF
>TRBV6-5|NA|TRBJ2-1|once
TGTGCCAGCAGTTACTCGCGTACAGTAACAGACAATGAGCAGTTCTTC
CASSYSRTVTDNEQFF
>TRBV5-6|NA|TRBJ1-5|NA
TGTGCCAGCAGCTTATCGGCGGGCAGGCAGCCCCAGCATTTT
CASSLSAGRQPQHF
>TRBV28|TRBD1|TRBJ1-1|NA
TGTGCCAGCAGTGTCGACAGGGTCAACACTGAAGCTTTCTTT
CASSVDRVNTEAFF
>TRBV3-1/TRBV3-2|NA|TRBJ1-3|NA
TGTGCCAGCAGCCAAGGGTCCGCTGGAAACACCATATATTTT
CASSQGSAGNTIYF
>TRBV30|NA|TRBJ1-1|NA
TGTGCCTGGAGTGCTCGCCCGGTGGGAAACTCTGAAGCTTTCTTT
CAWSARPVGNSEAFF
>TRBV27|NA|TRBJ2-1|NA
TGTGCCAGTCGTCCGGCTGGGGGGAAAATCTCCTACAATGAGCAGTTCTTC
CASRPAGGKISYNEQFF
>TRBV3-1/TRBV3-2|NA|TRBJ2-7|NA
TGTGCCAGCAGCCAAGTTCTGGGAGGCGAGCAGTACTTC
CASSQVLGGEQYF
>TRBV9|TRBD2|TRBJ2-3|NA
TGTGCCAGCAGCGCGTCGGGGGGAGGGCCTGGGTCAGATACGCAGTATTTT
CASSASGGGPGSDTQYF
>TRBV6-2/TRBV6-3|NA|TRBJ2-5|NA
TGTGCCAGCAGTTACCCAGAGACCCAGTACTTC
CASSYPETQYF
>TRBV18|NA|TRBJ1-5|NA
TGTGCCAGCTCACCGCATCCAAATCAGCCCCAGCATTTT
CASSPHPNQPQHF
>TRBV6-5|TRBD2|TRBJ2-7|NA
TGTGCCAGCAGCCGGCCGGCTAGCGGGGGGTACGAGCAGTACTTC
CASSRPASGGYEQYF
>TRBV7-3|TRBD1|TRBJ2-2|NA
TGTGCCAGCAGCCCCCCGTCCGCAGGGGGCACCGGGGAGCTGTTTTTT
CASSPPSAGGTGELFF
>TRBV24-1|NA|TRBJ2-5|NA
TGTGCCACCAGTGACCCCCGGGCCAACCAAGAGACCCAGTACTTC
CATSDPRANQETQYF
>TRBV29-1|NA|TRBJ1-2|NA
TGCAGCGCCCAACCGTCTAACTATGGCTACACCTTC
CSAQPSNYGYTF
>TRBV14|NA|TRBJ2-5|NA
TGTGCCAGCAGCCAAGCGCAAGCGGGCCTGGAGACCCAGTACTTC
CASSQAQAGLETQYF
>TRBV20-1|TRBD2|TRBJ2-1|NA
TGCAGTGCTAGTAAGTCAACTAGCGGGGGCTCGAGGGGGGACAATGAGCAGTTCTTC
CSASKSTSGGSRGDNEQFF
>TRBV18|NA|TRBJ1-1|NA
TGTGCCAGCTCACCTTTGGTTATTGCAATGAACACTGAAGCTTTCTTT
CASSPLVIAMNTEAFF
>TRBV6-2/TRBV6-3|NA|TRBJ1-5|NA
TGTGCCAGCAGTGCCCCCGGTTCGGTAAGACGTCAGCCCCAGCATTTT
CASSAPGSVRRQPQHF
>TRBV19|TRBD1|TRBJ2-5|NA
TGTGCCACTGGGACAGGGAGGAAAGAGACCCAGTACTTC
CATGTGRKETQYF
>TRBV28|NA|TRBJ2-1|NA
TGTGCCAGCAGTCCGGACCCTCTACGTCAGTTCTTC
CASSPDPLRQFF
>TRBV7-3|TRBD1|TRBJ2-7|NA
TGTGCCAGCAGCTCAATGGACAGGGGAGAGCAGTACTTC
CASSSMDRGEQYF
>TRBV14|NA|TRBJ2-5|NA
TGTGCCAGCAGCCGTCGAGAGGGCTTGACCCAGTACTTC
CASSRREGLTQYF
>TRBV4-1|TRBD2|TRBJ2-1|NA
TGCGCCAGCAGCCAAGGGTTAGTAAGACGGGGGGGCTTTTATGAGCAGTTCTTC
CASSQGLVRRGGFYEQFF
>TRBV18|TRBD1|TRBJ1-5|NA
TGTGCCAGCTCACCGGGACAGGGCCTTTTGGGTCAGCCCCAGCATTTT
CASSPGQGLLGQPQHF
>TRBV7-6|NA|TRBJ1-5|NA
TGTGCCAGCAGCGACATTGACGGATATCAGCCCCAGCATTTT
CASSDIDGYQPQHF
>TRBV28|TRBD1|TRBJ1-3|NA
TGTGCCAGCAGTTTTACTCGGTCGAGACAGGGATATGGAAACACCATATATTTT
CASSFTRSRQGYGNTIYF
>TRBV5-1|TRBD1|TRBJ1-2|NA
TGCGCCAGCAGCTTGGGTGACAGGGGGCGCATCTATGGCTACACCTTC
CASSLGDRGRIYGYTF
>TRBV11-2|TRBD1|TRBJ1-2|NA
TGTGCCAGCAGCTTAGACCCTAGGACAGGGGAACCCTATGGCTACACCTTC
CASSLDPRTGEPYGYTF
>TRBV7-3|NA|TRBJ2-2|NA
TGTGCCAGCCAGACCGGGACCTCTTCCGGGGAGCTGTTTTTT
CASQTGTSSGELFF
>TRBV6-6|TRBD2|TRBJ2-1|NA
TGTGCCAGCAGGACCCCGGGAGCGGGAACCTACAATGAGCAGTTCTTC
CASRTPGAGTYNEQFF
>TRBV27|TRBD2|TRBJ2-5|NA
TGTGCCAGCAGTTTGAGGGGCGGGAGGGCCTCAGAGACCCAGTACTTC
CASSLRGGRASETQYF
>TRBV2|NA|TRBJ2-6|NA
TGTGCCAGCACTACTTCTATACGGGGGACTGGGGCCAACGTCCTGACTTTC
CASTTSIRGTGANVLTF
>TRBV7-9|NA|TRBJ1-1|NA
TGTGCCAGCAACTCCATAGAGGGGAACACTGAAGCTTTCTTT
CASNSIEGNTEAFF
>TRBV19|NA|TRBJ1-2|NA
TGTGCCAGTAAAGGTATGGGAGGCTACACCTTC
CASKGMGGYTF
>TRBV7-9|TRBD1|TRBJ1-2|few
TGTGCCAGCAGCTTTTGGACAGGGGCGGGCTACACCTTC
CASSFWTGAGYTF